A single T cell receptor (beta chain) is shown here with its context. Its antigen is still unknown. One end of the junction does not line up with germline, which may come from a read error. Per germline, CDR1 SNHLY and CDR2 FYNNEI. The CDR3 runs 16 residues. The sample belongs to a study of T cells in Graves' hyperthyroidism and ophthalmopathy. Background on the study: Peripheral blood collection took place at initial diagnosis, before any treatment. Study-wide results and caveats: Blood held most thyroid clonotypes expanded above 0.001 frequency.

Amplification yielded TCR beta CDR3 regions, with RNA transcripts as the source. Carried out on the TCR CDR3, a first-round RT-PCR used the HTBI primer set. TCRdb recomputed calls from the multiplex PCR reads with MiXCR, one row per CDR3 protein. The sample lists 550,000 to 800,000 distinct CDR3 sequences, roughly 17% occurring once. The sequence came from a man aged 45-65 years with Graves' hyperthyroidism. Sequencing was carried out using blood. The chain joins TRBV2 to TRBJ2-1; 9 nucleotides agree with TRBD1. The CDR3 nucleotides are TGTGGCAGCAGTGGGAGGGACAGGGAATCAGTCAATGAGCAGTTCTTC. Protein product: CGSSGRDRESVNEQFF.